This passage covers 10 T cell receptor beta chains from one sample sequenced in a study of OX40 agonist ivuxolimab in advanced cancers. Assay: immunoSEQ multiplex PCR; the TCRdb copy retains only in-frame clones and omits some. Altogether around 82,000 clones are present, about 88% being singletons, with the ten largest covering 10% to 15%. Sequencing was performed on CD4+ or CD8+ T cells sorted from blood, taken in a trial of the OX40 agonist ivuxolimab. The receptors originated from an adult with an advanced solid tumor such as melanoma, head and neck, liver or kidney cancer.

This chain connects TRBV19 to TRBJ2-3; D is ambiguous. The V gene's germline CDR1 is LNHDA and CDR2 SQIVND (reference sequence). The CDR3 spans 17 residues. With 4 bases removed from V and 2 bases from J, the gap between germline ends came to 19 bases. CDR3 sequence: CASSTLMEIFPTDTQYF. CDR3 sequence (DNA): TGTGCCAGTAGTACGCTTATGGAGATTTTTCCCACAGATACGCAGTATTTT.

The V and J genes are TRBV6-1 and TRBJ1-2, with D tentatively TRBD1 (5 bases). The V end lost 6 bases, the J end lost 4 bases, and 15 bases lay between the germline ends. Germline assignment: CDR1 MNHNS and CDR2 SASEGT. The CDR3 length is 14 residues. The CDR3 here is CASRSMEGTYGYTF. Written as DNA, the CDR3 is TGTGCCAGCAGAAGTATGGAAGGGACCTATGGCTACACCTTC.

About this clone itself: Other DNA sequences of this sample code for an identical CDR3. The gene calls are TRBV9 and TRBJ2-7; D is tentatively TRBD1 or TRBD2 (6 bases each). The V end lost 0 bases, the J end lost 2 bases, and 9 bases lay between the germline ends. Germline values: CDR1 SGDLS, CDR2 YYNGEE. The length of the CDR3 is 14 residues. CDR3 residues: CASSVGGGTYEQYF. CDR3 nucleotides: TGTGCCAGCAGCGTAGGAGGGGGGACCTACGAGCAGTACTTC.

The rearrangement links TRBV29-1 to TRBJ1-1, with 8 bases fitting TRBD1. V shed 0 bases, J shed 5 bases, and the junction held 5 bases outside the gene matches. Germline loops: CDR1 SQVTM, CDR2 ANQGSEA. This CDR3 region has 14 residues. CDR3 coding DNA: TGCAGCGTTGAAGATTCTACAGGGGGGACTGAAGCTTTCTTT. This encodes CSVEDSTGGTEAFF. The full variable domain, its missing parts supplied by reference TRBV29-1 and TRBJ1-1, is SAVISQKPSRDICQRGTSLTIQCQVDSQVTMMFWYRQQPGQSLTLIATANQGSEATYESGFVIDKFPISRPNLTFSTLTVSNMSPEDSSIYLCSVEDSTGGTEAFFGQGTRLTVV.

The count of this clone is one. The J gene is TRBJ1-1, the V gene TRBV5-4; the D gene is possibly TRBD1 (5 bases). The V and J ends lost 4 bases and 6 bases respectively, with 22 bases between them. This CDR3 is 16 amino acids long. In germline, CDR1 is SGHNT, CDR2 YYREEE (reference sequence). CDR3 residues: CASSLSHTGVYPEAFF. For the CDR3, the DNA is TGTGCCAGCAGCCTGTCGCACACGGGGGTATACCCTGAAGCTTTCTTT.

The chain carries TRBV7-9 and TRBJ1-5; 9 bases match TRBD1. The CDR3 consists of 16 residues. The V gene's germline CDR1 is SEHNR and CDR2 FQNEAQ (reference sequence). Losses at the gene ends were 0 bases for V and 6 bases for J; bases not matched to a gene: 6. The CDR3 reads CASSLARDRDGQPQHF. The DNA of the CDR3 is TGTGCCAGCAGCTTAGCGCGGGACAGGGATGGTCAGCCCCAGCATTTT.

The V gene is TRBV10-3, the J gene TRBJ2-7, with no clear D. V shed 2 bases and J shed 4 bases, with 12 bases lying between them. Per germline, CDR1 ENHRY and CDR2 SYGVKD. The CDR3 has 14 amino acids. The CDR3 protein is CAISEIGSIYEQYF. CDR3 in DNA: TGTGCCATCAGTGAGATTGGCAGTATTTACGAGCAGTACTTC.

The chain has TRBV28 and TRBJ1-5, with D possibly matching TRBD1 (6 bases). CDR3 length: 15 amino acids. Germline V gene sequence: CDR1 MDHEN, CDR2 SYDVKM. V was shortened by 7 bases and J by 1 base, with 14 bases between the two germline ends. The CDR3: CASNMWGASNQPQHF. Written as DNA, the CDR3 is TGTGCCAGCAACATGTGGGGGGCCAGCAATCAGCCCCAGCATTTT.

The chain joins TRBV7-2 to TRBJ2-7; 9 bases line up with TRBD2. The germline V gene encodes CDR1 SGHTA and CDR2 FQGNSA. CDR3 size: 15 residues. V gave up 5 bases and J gave up 2 bases; unmatched junction bases: 7. The CDR3 loop is CASSRTSSGAYEQYF. In nucleotides, the CDR3 is TGTGCCAGCAGCCGTACGTCTAGCGGGGCCTACGAGCAGTACTTC.

The chain joins TRBV2 to TRBJ2-3; 10 positions agree with TRBD1. Trimming at V came to 9 bases and at J to 4 bases, leaving 7 bases not matched to a gene. The CDR3 contains 14 residues. The germline V gene encodes CDR1 SNHLY and CDR2 FYNNEI. CDR3 coding DNA: TGTGCCAGTAGGATGGGACAGGGGTCAGATACGCAGTATTTT. Encoded protein: CASRMGQGSDTQYF.